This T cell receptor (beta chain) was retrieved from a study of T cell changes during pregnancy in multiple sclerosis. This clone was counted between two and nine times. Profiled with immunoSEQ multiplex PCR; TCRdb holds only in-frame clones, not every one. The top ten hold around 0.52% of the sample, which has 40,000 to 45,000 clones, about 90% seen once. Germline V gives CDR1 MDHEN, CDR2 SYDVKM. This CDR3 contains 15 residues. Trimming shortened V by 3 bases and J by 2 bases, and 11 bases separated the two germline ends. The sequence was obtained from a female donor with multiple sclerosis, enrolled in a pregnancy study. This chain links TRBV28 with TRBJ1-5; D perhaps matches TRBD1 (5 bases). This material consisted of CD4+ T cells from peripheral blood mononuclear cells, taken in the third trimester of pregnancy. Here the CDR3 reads CASSFSGGGNQPQHF. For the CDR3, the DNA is TGTGCCAGCAGTTTTTCAGGAGGGGGCAATCAGCCCCAGCATTTT.